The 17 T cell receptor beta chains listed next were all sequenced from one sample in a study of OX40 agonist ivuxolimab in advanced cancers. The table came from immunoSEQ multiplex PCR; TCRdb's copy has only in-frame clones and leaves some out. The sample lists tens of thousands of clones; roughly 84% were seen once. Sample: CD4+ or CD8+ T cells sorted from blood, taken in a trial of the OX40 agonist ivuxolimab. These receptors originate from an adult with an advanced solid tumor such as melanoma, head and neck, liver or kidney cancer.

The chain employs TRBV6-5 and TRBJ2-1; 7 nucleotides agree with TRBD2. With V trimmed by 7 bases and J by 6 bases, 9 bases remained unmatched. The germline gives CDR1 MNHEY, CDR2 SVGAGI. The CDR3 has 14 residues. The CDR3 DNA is TGTGCCAGCAACGAACCGGGGGGTATCAATGAGCAGTTCTTC. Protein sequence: CASNEPGGINEQFF.

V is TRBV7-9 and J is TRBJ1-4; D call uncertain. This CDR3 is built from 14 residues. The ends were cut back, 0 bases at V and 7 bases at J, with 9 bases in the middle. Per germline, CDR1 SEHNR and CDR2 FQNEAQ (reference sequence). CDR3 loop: CASSLAGNGEKLFF. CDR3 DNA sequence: TGTGCCAGCAGCTTAGCGGGGAACGGTGAAAAACTGTTTTTT. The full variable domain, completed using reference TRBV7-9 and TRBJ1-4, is DTGVSQNPRHKITKRGQNVTFRCDPISEHNRLYWYRQTLGQGPEFLTYFQNEAQLEKSRLLSDRFSAERPKGSFSTLEIQRTEQGDSAMYLCASSLAGNGEKLFFGSGTQLSVL.

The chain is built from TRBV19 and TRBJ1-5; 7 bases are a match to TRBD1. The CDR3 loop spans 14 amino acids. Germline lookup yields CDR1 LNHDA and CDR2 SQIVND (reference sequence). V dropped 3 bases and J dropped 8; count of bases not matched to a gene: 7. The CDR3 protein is CASSIKGGAEPQHF. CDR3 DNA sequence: TGTGCCAGTAGTATCAAAGGGGGCGCGGAGCCCCAGCATTTT.

The CDR3 is CASSFRQGTHEQFF. The CDR3 DNA reads TGTGCCAGCAGCTTCAGGCAGGGGACCCATGAGCAGTTCTTC. V gene TRBV27 combines with J gene TRBJ2-1, with D maybe TRBD1 (6 bases). The V end was cut by 6 bases, the J end by 8 bases, with 17 bases between. CDR1 is MNHEY, CDR2 SMNVEV, per germline (reference sequence). This CDR3 has 14 residues.

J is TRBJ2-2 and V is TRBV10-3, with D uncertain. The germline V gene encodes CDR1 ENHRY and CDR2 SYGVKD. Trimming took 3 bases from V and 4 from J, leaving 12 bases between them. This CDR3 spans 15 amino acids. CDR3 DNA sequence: TGTGCCATCAGTGATGCAGGATGGGTCACCGGGGAGCTGTTTTTT. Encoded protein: CAISDAGWVTGELFF.

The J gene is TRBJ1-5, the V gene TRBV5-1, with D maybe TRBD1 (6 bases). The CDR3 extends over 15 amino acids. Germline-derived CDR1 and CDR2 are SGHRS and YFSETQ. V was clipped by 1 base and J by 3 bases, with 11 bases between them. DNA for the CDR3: TGCGCCAGCAGCTTGTCCGGGGGCGTCAATCAGCCCCAGCATTTT. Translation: CASSLSGGVNQPQHF.

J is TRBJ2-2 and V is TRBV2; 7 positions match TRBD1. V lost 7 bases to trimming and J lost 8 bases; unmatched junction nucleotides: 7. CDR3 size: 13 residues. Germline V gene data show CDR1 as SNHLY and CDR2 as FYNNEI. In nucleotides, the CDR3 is TGTGCCAGCACCGGGACAGTCTTAGGGGAGCTGTTTTTT. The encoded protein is CASTGTVLGELFF.

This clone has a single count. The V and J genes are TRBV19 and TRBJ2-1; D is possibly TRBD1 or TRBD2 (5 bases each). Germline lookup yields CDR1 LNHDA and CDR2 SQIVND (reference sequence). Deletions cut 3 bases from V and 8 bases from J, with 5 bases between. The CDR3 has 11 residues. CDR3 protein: CASSMGHEQFF. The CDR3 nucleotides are TGTGCCAGTAGTATGGGACATGAGCAGTTCTTC.

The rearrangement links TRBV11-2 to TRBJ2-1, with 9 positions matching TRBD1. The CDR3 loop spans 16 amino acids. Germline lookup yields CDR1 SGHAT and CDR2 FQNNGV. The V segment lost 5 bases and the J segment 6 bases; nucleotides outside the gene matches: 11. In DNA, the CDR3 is TGTGCCAGCAGCCCGGTAGGACAGGGGTTGGCCAATGAGCAGTTCTTC. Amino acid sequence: CASSPVGQGLANEQFF.

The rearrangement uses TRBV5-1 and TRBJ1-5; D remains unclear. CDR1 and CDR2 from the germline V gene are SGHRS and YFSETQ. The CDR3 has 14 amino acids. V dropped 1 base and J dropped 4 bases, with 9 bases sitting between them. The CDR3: CASSLNGDNQPQHF. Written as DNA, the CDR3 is TGCGCCAGCAGCTTGAACGGGGATAATCAGCCCCAGCATTTT.

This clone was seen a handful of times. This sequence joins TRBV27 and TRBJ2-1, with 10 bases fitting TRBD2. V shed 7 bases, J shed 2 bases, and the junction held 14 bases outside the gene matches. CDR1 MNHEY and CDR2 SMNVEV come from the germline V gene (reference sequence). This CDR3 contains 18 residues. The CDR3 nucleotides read TGTGCCAGCATAGGGGCCAGCGGGGGGGCGTCGCCCTACAATGAGCAGTTCTTC. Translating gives CASIGASGGASPYNEQFF.

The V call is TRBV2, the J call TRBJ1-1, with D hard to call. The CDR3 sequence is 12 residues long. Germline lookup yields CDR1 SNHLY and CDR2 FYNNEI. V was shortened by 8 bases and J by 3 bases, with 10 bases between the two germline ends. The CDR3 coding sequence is TGTGCCAGCCCCCTCGGATACACTGAAGCTTTCTTT. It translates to CASPLGYTEAFF.

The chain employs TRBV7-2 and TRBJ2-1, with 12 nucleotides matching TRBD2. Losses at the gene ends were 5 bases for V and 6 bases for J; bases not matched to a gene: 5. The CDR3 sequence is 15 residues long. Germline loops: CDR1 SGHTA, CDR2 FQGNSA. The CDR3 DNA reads TGTGCCAGCAGCCCGGGACTAGCGGGCACCAATGAGCAGTTCTTC. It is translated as CASSPGLAGTNEQFF. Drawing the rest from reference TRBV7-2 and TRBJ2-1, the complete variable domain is GAGVSQSPSNKVTEKGKDVELRCDPISGHTALYWYRQSLGQGLEFLIYFQGNSAPDKSGLPSDRFSAERTGGSVSTLTIQRTQQEDSAVYLCASSPGLAGTNEQFFGPGTRLTVL.

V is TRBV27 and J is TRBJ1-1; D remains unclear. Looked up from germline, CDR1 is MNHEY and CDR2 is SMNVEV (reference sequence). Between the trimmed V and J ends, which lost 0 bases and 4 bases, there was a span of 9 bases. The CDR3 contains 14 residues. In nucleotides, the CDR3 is TGTGCCAGCAGTTTATCGCGGGGTTCCACTGAAGCTTTCTTT. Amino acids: CASSLSRGSTEAFF.

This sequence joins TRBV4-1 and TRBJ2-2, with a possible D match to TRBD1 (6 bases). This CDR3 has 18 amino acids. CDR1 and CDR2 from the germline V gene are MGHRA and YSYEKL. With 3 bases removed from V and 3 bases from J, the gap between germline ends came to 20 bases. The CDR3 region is CASSHRLGALGDTGELFF. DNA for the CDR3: TGCGCCAGCAGCCATAGGTTGGGGGCATTAGGAGACACCGGGGAGCTGTTTTTT.

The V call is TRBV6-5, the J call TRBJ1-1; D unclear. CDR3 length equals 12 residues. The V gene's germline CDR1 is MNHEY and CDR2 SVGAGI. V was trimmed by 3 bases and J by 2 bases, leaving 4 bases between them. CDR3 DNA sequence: TGTGCCAGCAGTTATACAAACACTGAAGCTTTCTTT. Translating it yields CASSYTNTEAFF.

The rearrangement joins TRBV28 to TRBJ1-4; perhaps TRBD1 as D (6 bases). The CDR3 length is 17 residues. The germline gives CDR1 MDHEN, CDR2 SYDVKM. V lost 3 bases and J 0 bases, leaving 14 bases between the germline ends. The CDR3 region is CASSFSWDTPTNEKLFF. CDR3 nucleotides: TGTGCCAGCAGTTTTAGTTGGGACACGCCAACTAATGAAAAACTGTTTTTT.